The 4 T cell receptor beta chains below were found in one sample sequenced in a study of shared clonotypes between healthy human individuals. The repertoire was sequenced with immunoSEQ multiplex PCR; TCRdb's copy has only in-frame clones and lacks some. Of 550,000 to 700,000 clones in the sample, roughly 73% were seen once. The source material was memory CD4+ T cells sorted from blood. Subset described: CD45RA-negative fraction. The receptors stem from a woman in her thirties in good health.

The CDR3: CASRTGTGEQYF. The CDR3 region has the DNA TGTGCCAGCAGGACAGGGACGGGAGAGCAGTACTTC. V gene TRBV6-1 combines with J gene TRBJ2-7, with 7 bases lining up with TRBD1. The CDR3 spans 12 residues. V was clipped by 6 bases and J by 7 bases; unmatched bases: 6. The germline CDR1 and CDR2 sequences are MNHNS and SASEGT.

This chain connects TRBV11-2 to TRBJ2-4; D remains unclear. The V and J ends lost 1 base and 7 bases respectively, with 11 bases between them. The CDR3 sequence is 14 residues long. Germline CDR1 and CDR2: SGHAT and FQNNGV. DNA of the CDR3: TGTGCCAGCAGCTTAGCTCTCCTCGGGAACATTCAGTACTTC. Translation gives CASSLALLGNIQYF.

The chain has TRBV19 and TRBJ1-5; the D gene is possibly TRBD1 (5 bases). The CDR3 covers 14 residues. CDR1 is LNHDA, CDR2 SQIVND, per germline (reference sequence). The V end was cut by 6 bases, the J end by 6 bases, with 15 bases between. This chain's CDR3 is CASRMGRDAQPQHF. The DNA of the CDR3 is TGTGCCAGTAGAATGGGCAGGGACGCTCAGCCCCAGCATTTT.

In DNA form, the CDR3 reads TGTGCCAGCAGTTTAACAGGCCCGCAGACAGATACGCAGTATTTT. This translates into CASSLTGPQTDTQYF. The gene calls are TRBV28 and TRBJ2-3; D might be TRBD1 (5 bases). CDR3 length: 15 residues. CDR1 is MDHEN, CDR2 SYDVKM, per germline. V was clipped by 2 bases and J by 3 bases, with 12 bases between them.